The rows below give T cell receptor beta chains drawn from one sample of a study of beta chain features in type 1 diabetes. Sequencing was performed with immunoSEQ multiplex PCR; in TCRdb, only in-frame clones are kept and a portion is missing. The sample yields some 150,000 clones, 10% seen once. Sequencing was done on a sample of naive CD4+ T cells from blood. These TCRs come from a man aged 18 to 30 in good health. The CDR3 runs from the conserved cysteine through the conserved F or W. D genes are given only for firm matches. Clone size is stated in some rows and not others, as once, few, many or a class when expanded.

D gene	clone size	V gene	J gene	CDR3 protein	CDR3 DNA
TRBD1	NA	TRBV7-2	TRBJ2-7	CASSLDRAEQYF	TGTGCCAGCAGCCTAGACAGGGCCGAGCAGTACTTC
TRBD2	few	TRBV7-2	TRBJ2-2	CASSLGSSGGGGELFF	TGTGCCAGCAGCTTAGGCTCTAGCGGGGGAGGGGGGGAGCTGTTTTTT
TRBD1	NA	TRBV7-9	TRBJ1-6	CASSPQGDNRSPLHF	TGTGCCAGCAGCCCACAGGGGGATAATAGATCACCCCTCCACTTT
TRBD1	NA	TRBV4-2	TRBJ1-5	CASSQMGTGNQPQHF	TGTGCCAGCAGCCAAATGGGGACAGGAAATCAGCCCCAGCATTTT
NA	NA	TRBV19	TRBJ1-2	CASSPANYGYTF	TGTGCCAGTAGCCCGGCTAACTATGGCTACACCTTC
NA	many	TRBV4-3	TRBJ2-7	CASSQDGSRDSYEQYF	TGCGCCAGCAGCCAAGATGGGTCACGGGATTCCTACGAGCAGTACTTC
TRBD2	few	TRBV9	TRBJ2-5	CASSPRTSLQETQYF	TGTGCCAGCAGCCCCCGGACTAGCCTCCAAGAGACCCAGTACTTC
TRBD1	NA	TRBV6-6	TRBJ2-7	CASRIDGTGSDEQYF	TGTGCCAGCAGGATTGACGGGACAGGGTCCGACGAGCAGTACTTC
NA	many	TRBV4-3	TRBJ2-7	CASSQDAREKYF	TGCGCCAGCAGCCAAGACGCCCGGGAGAAGTACTTC
TRBD2	NA	TRBV18	TRBJ2-3	CASSRRPSGNTDTQYF	TGTGCCAGCTCCCGGCGGCCTAGCGGGAACACAGATACGCAGTATTTT
NA	few	TRBV14	TRBJ1-2	CASSPRRQGWGYTF	TGTGCCAGCAGCCCCCGTCGCCAGGGTTGGGGCTACACCTTC
NA	few	TRBV4-2	TRBJ2-7	CASSQDLTGALYEQYF	TGTGCCAGCAGCCAAGATCTTACAGGCGCCCTCTACGAGCAGTACTTC
TRBD2	NA	TRBV5-1	TRBJ2-4	CASSPTSGGQNIQYF	TGCGCCAGCAGCCCGACTAGCGGGGGGCAAAACATTCAGTACTTC
NA	many	TRBV9	TRBJ1-6	CASTSGEGGTNSPLHF	TGTGCCAGCACCTCGGGGGAGGGAGGAACTAATTCACCCCTCCACTTT
TRBD1	few	TRBV25-1	TRBJ2-5	CASSERDRGYETQYF	TGTGCCAGCAGTGAACGAGACAGGGGTTACGAGACCCAGTACTTC
TRBD1	few	TRBV6-5	TRBJ2-7	CASSYSRTGPYEQYF	TGTGCCAGCAGTTACTCGAGGACAGGGCCTTACGAGCAGTACTTC
NA	NA	TRBV7-2	TRBJ2-5	CASSLGLGETQYF	TGTGCCAGCAGCTTGGGGCTAGGAGAGACCCAGTACTTC
TRBD1	few	TRBV28	TRBJ2-7	CASSAHRGRNEQYF	TGTGCCAGCAGTGCCCACAGGGGGCGGAACGAGCAGTACTTC
TRBD1	many	TRBV5-6	TRBJ2-1	CASSSNRGMEFF	TGTGCCAGCAGCTCCAACAGGGGTATGGAGTTCTTC
NA	NA	TRBV7-6	TRBJ1-1	CASSLASLNTEAFF	TGTGCCAGCAGCTTAGCGTCCTTGAACACTGAAGCTTTCTTT
NA	few	TRBV27	TRBJ2-1	CASSERQAYNEQFF	TGTGCCAGCAGTGAAAGACAGGCCTACAATGAGCAGTTCTTC
NA	NA	TRBV14	TRBJ2-5	CASSRGALQETQYF	TGTGCCAGCAGCCGCGGGGCATTACAAGAGACCCAGTACTTC
NA	few	TRBV6-1	TRBJ1-5	CASNTVEIQHF	TGTGCCAGCAACACAGTTGAGATCCAGCATTTT
TRBD1	few	TRBV7-2	TRBJ2-5	CASSSTGGAEETQYF	TGTGCCAGCAGCTCGACAGGGGGCGCAGAAGAGACCCAGTACTTC
NA	NA	TRBV30	TRBJ1-2	CAWSASNYGYTF	TGTGCCTGGAGCGCTAGTAATTATGGCTACACCTTC
TRBD1	few	TRBV29-1	TRBJ2-3	CSVKDLGQGAGDTQYF	TGCAGCGTAAAAGACCTGGGACAGGGGGCAGGAGATACGCAGTATTTT
NA	NA	TRBV18	TRBJ1-1	CASSQRGQGGTEAFF	TGTGCCAGCTCACAGCGAGGGCAGGGAGGTACTGAAGCTTTCTTT
TRBD2	few	TRBV7-8	TRBJ2-1	CASGGLAGVTNEQFF	TGTGCCAGCGGGGGTCTAGCGGGGGTAACCAATGAGCAGTTCTTC
NA	NA	TRBV28	TRBJ2-7	CASSLRDIVEQYF	TGTGCCAGCAGTCTCCGGGACATCGTCGAGCAGTACTTC
NA	many	TRBV7-9	TRBJ1-5	CASSLAGGPQHF	TGTGCCAGCAGCTTAGCAGGAGGGCCCCAGCATTTT
TRBD1	few	TRBV9	TRBJ1-2	CASSDRDRGGRNYGYTF	TGTGCCAGCAGCGACCGGGACAGGGGAGGAAGGAACTATGGCTACACCTTC
TRBD1	few	TRBV7-2	TRBJ2-2	CASSLAGQGIGELFF	TGTGCCAGCAGCTTAGCGGGACAGGGGATTGGGGAGCTGTTTTTT
TRBD2	NA	TRBV4-2	TRBJ2-7	CASSPGGGRDEQYF	TGTGCCAGCAGCCCTGGGGGGGGAAGGGACGAGCAGTACTTC
NA	once	TRBV9	TRBJ2-2	CASSFRHRTNTGELFF	TGTGCCAGCAGCTTTCGGCACAGAACGAACACCGGGGAGCTGTTTTTT
NA	few	TRBV5-5	TRBJ1-5	CASSLEGNSNQPQHF	TGTGCCAGCAGCTTGGAGGGGAATAGCAATCAGCCCCAGCATTTT
TRBD1	few	TRBV6-1	TRBJ1-2	CASSEPGQGRANYGYTF	TGTGCCAGCAGTGAACCGGGACAGGGGAGGGCTAACTATGGCTACACCTTC
NA	few	TRBV9	TRBJ1-2	CASSDLARVGYTF	TGTGCCAGCAGCGACCTCGCCCGGGTTGGCTACACCTTC
TRBD1	many	TRBV9	TRBJ2-7	CASSVEAGTGPYEQYF	TGTGCCAGCAGCGTAGAGGCCGGGACAGGGCCCTACGAGCAGTACTTC
TRBD1	few	TRBV5-1	TRBJ1-2	CASSLPDRVDGYTF	TGCGCCAGCAGCTTGCCGGACAGGGTCGATGGCTACACCTTC
NA	few	TRBV18	TRBJ1-2	CASSAAGHPGYTF	TGTGCCAGCTCAGCGGCAGGGCATCCTGGCTACACCTTC
NA	NA	TRBV4-1	TRBJ1-3	CASRTGGSGNTIYF	TGCGCCAGCAGGACGGGGGGATCTGGAAACACCATATATTTT
NA	NA	TRBV7-2	TRBJ2-3	CASSFQGFTDTQYF	TGTGCCAGCAGCTTCCAGGGGTTCACAGATACGCAGTATTTT
TRBD1	NA	TRBV19	TRBJ1-6	CASRGQGHSPLHF	TGTGCCAGTAGAGGACAGGGGCATTCACCCCTCCACTTT
NA	few	TRBV28	TRBJ2-3	CASSSKGGASDTQYF	TGTGCCAGCAGTTCCAAGGGGGGGGCCTCAGATACGCAGTATTTT
NA	NA	TRBV7-2	TRBJ1-2	CASSLIRHNYGYTF	TGTGCCAGCAGCTTAATACGACACAACTATGGCTACACCTTC